This TCR beta chain originates from a study of technical replicates of blood from a few donors. Clones were sequenced by immunoSEQ multiplex PCR, and TCRdb holds only the in-frame ones, with some missing. This table holds tens of thousands of clones, roughly 90% found once. The CDR3 runs 17 residues. CDR1 and CDR2 from the germline V gene are KGHSH and LQKENI. V lost 1 base to trimming and J lost 7 bases, with 19 bases between them. The sequence was obtained from a human donor in good health. Some clones in this sample may be carry-over from other donors' samples. The V call is TRBV18, the J call TRBJ2-2; possibly TRBD2 for D (6 bases). Sequencing used PBMCs. This CDR3 is CASSPQGGLRVGGELFF. CDR3 sequence (DNA): TGTGCCAGCTCACCACAGGGAGGATTGAGAGTTGGCGGGGAGCTGTTTTTT.